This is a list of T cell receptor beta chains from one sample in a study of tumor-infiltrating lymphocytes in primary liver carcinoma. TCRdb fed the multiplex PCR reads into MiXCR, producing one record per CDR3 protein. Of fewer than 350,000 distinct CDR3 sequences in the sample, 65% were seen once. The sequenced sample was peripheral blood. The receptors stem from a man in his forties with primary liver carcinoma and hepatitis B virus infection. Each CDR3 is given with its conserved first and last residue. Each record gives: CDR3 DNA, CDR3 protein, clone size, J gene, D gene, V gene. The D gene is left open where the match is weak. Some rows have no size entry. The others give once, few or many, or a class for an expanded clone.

TGCGCCAGCAGTTGGGGGATGGGCACCGGGGAGCTGTTTTTT	CASSWGMGTGELFF	few	TRBJ2-2	-	TRBV5-1
TGTGCCAGCACGGACAGGAGGTCCTACGAGCAGTACTTC	CASTDRRSYEQYF	many	TRBJ2-7	TRBD1	TRBV28
TGTGCCATCAGTGGGGGAGTTGAAGCTCTCTTT	CAISGGVEALF	-	TRBJ1-1	-	TRBV10-3
TGTGCCAGCAGCCCCTCGTTTCGGGGTCCGGGCAATCAGCCCCAGCATTTT	CASSPSFRGPGNQPQHF	few	TRBJ1-5	-	TRBV6-5
TGCGCCAGCAGCCAAGATATTGTGTCCTACAATGAGCAGTTCTTC	CASSQDIVSYNEQFF	many	TRBJ2-1	-	TRBV4-1
TGTGCCAGCAGCCTCTATCGCCAGGGAAGCGGCACAGATACGCAGTATTTT	CASSLYRQGSGTDTQYF	once	TRBJ2-3	-	TRBV7-3
TGCGCCAGCAGCCGATCCGGGACAGGGACCTACGAGCAGTACTTC	CASSRSGTGTYEQYF	many	TRBJ2-7	TRBD1	TRBV4-1
TGTGCCAGCAGTGCCCGGGCCACCTTTAATGAAAAACTGTTTTTT	CASSARATFNEKLFF	once	TRBJ1-4	-	TRBV2
TGCGCCAGCAGCTTGGCTGGGGGGAACCTCTATGGCTACACCTTC	CASSLAGGNLYGYTF	-	TRBJ1-2	-	TRBV5-1
TGCGCCAGCACCCCACAATCTTACTGCGAGCAGTACTTC	CASTPQSYCEQYF	few	TRBJ2-7	-	TRBV10-2